The 14 T cell receptor beta chains presented below share a single source sample, sequenced in a study of blood T cell repertoires in COVID-19. Produced via immunoSEQ multiplex PCR; TCRdb's table is partial and in-frame only. The table records more than 100,000 clones, about 85% of them present only once. The sequenced sample consisted of peripheral blood. All receptors derive from a man aged 80 or over with acute or convalescent COVID-19.

The chain carries TRBV5-1 and TRBJ1-2; 8 bases map to TRBD1. The CDR3 is 15 amino acids. J lost 4 bases, V lost 5 bases, and 10 bases had no gene match. Germline CDR1 is SGHRS and CDR2 is YFSETQ. In nucleotides, the CDR3 is TGCGCCAGCAGTAAACAGGGGGGAGTGAGCTATGGCTACACCTTC. Amino acid sequence: CASSKQGGVSYGYTF.

The chain uses TRBV6-1 and TRBJ2-7; D uncertain. With 1 base removed from V and 3 bases from J, the gap between germline ends came to 4 bases. Looked up from germline, CDR1 is MNHNS and CDR2 is SASEGT. The CDR3 sequence is 12 residues long. For the CDR3, the DNA is TGTGCCAGCAGTGAAGGCAGCTACGAGCAGTACTTC. Residues: CASSEGSYEQYF.

This clone was seen a few times. The chain couples TRBV14 to TRBJ2-7, with 9 bases fitting TRBD1. CDR1 is SGHDN and CDR2 is FVKESK in the germline V gene. V lost 4 bases, J lost 4 bases, and 8 bases stayed unmatched. CDR3 length: 15 residues. DNA for the CDR3: TGTGCCAGCAGCCTTCCGGGACAGGGAAGGTACGAGCAGTACTTC. It translates to CASSLPGQGRYEQYF.

This chain connects TRBV16 to TRBJ1-2; TRBD1 aligns across 7 bases. This CDR3 region has 15 residues. The J segment lost 4 bases and the V segment lost 4 bases, leaving 9 bases of the junction unmatched. Germline V gene sequence: CDR1 KGHSY, CDR2 FQNENV. The CDR3 protein is CASSPSWTGLYGYTF. In nucleotides, the CDR3 is TGTGCCAGCAGCCCATCCTGGACAGGACTCTATGGCTACACCTTC.

The rearrangement links TRBV7-9 to TRBJ2-5; 8 bases agree with TRBD2. With 1 base clipped from V and 3 bases from J, the junction kept 4 bases outside the gene matches. This CDR3 spans 15 amino acids. Germline CDR1 SEHNR, CDR2 FQNEAQ (reference sequence). CDR3 nucleotide sequence: TGTGCCAGCAGCTTAGGTAGTAGCGGGAAAGAGACCCAGTACTTC. This translates into CASSLGSSGKETQYF.

The V call is TRBV12-3 or TRBV12-4, the J call TRBJ2-5; TRBD1 might be the D (6 bases). Trimming cost V 6 bases and J 5 bases, with 10 bases left between them. This CDR3 has 12 amino acids. The CDR3 coding sequence is TGTGCCAGCAGACCCAGGGGCGAGACCCAGTACTTC. The encoded protein is CASRPRGETQYF.

The V and J genes are TRBV13 and TRBJ1-5, with D unclear. The ends were cut back, 3 bases at V and 0 bases at J, with 6 bases in the middle. The germline gives CDR1 PRHDT, CDR2 FYEKMQ (reference sequence). The length of the CDR3 is 14 residues. CDR3 sequence: CASSFRPSNQPQHF. DNA for the CDR3: TGTGCCAGCAGCTTTCGTCCTAGCAATCAGCCCCAGCATTTT.

The chain carries TRBV2 and TRBJ2-7; D gene ambiguous. The ends were cut back, 1 base at V and 0 bases at J, with 13 bases in the middle. Germline V gene data show CDR1 as SNHLY and CDR2 as FYNNEI. This CDR3 is built from 16 residues. The CDR3 spells CASSEDGGNSSYEQYF. CDR3 coding DNA: TGTGCCAGCAGTGAAGATGGCGGAAATAGCTCCTACGAGCAGTACTTC.

The V and J genes are TRBV12-3 or TRBV12-4 and TRBJ2-3; D possibly corresponds to TRBD2 (5 bases). V was pared by 6 bases and J by 4 bases, with 11 bases between. The CDR3 is made up of 13 amino acids. CDR3 DNA sequence: TGTGCCAGCAGCCGAGGGTTTCCAGATACGCAGTATTTT. As protein: CASSRGFPDTQYF.

This rearrangement joins TRBV12-3 or TRBV12-4 to TRBJ1-2, with TRBD1 as a possible D gene (5 bases). V was shortened by 6 bases and J by 4 bases, with 12 bases between the two germline ends. The CDR3 covers 13 residues. CDR3 sequence: CASRVDRAYGYTF. In DNA form, the CDR3 reads TGTGCCAGCAGGGTCGACAGAGCCTATGGCTACACCTTC.

The rearrangement links TRBV3-1 (or the pseudogene TRBV3-2) to TRBJ1-1, with D maybe TRBD1 (5 bases). The V and J ends lost 6 bases and 0 bases respectively, with 14 bases between them. Germline loops: CDR1 LGHDT, CDR2 YNNKEL (reference sequence). This CDR3 has 15 residues. CDR3 loop: CASRGTDSVNTEAFF. CDR3 nucleotide sequence: TGTGCCAGCAGGGGAACTGACAGTGTGAACACTGAAGCTTTCTTT.

The chain uses TRBV19 and TRBJ2-7; 12 bases align to TRBD2. Germline CDR1 is LNHDA and CDR2 is SQIVND (reference sequence). CDR3 length equals 15 residues. V trimming: 2 bases; J trimming: 4 bases; junction bases outside the gene matches: 3. The CDR3 reads CASSILAGGPYEQYF. The CDR3 region has the DNA TGTGCCAGTAGTATACTAGCGGGAGGGCCTTACGAGCAGTACTTC.

V usage is TRBV5-1 and J usage is TRBJ2-5, with D possibly being TRBD1 (5 bases). The V and J ends lost 2 bases and 5 bases respectively, with 16 bases between them. Germline CDR1 is SGHRS and CDR2 is YFSETQ. The CDR3 covers 15 residues. CDR3 loop: CASSLAPPGRETQYF. The CDR3 nucleotides read TGCGCCAGCAGCTTAGCCCCACCAGGGCGTGAGACCCAGTACTTC.

The chain recombines TRBV10-2 with TRBJ2-3; 7 bases are shared with TRBD2. The CDR3 is made up of 19 amino acids. CDR1 is WSHSY, CDR2 SAAADI, per germline. V was pared by 0 bases and J by 0 bases, with 12 bases of the junction left unmatched. The CDR3 reads CASSESKWRAGTSTDTQYF. In DNA form, the CDR3 reads TGCGCCAGCAGTGAGTCGAAATGGCGAGCGGGGACTAGCACAGATACGCAGTATTTT.